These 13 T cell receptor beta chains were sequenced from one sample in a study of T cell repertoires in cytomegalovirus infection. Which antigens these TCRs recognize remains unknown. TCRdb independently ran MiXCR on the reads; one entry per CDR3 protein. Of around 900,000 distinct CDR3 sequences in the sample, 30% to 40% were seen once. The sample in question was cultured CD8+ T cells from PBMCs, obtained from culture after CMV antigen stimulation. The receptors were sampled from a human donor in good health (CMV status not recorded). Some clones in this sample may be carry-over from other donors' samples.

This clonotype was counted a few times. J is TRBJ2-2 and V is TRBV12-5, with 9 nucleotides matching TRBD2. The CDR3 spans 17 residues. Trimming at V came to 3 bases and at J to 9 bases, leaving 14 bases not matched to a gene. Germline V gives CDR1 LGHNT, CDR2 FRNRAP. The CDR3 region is CASGFLLQAGGPRELFF. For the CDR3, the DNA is TGTGCTAGTGGTTTCCTCCTCCAAGCGGGGGGCCCTCGGGAGCTGTTTTTT.

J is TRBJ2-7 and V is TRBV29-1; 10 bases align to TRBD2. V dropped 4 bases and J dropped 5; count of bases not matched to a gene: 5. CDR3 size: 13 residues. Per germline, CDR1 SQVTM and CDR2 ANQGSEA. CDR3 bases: TGCAGCGTTGCCCAGCGGGGGGGTGACGAGCAGTACTTC. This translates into CSVAQRGGDEQYF.

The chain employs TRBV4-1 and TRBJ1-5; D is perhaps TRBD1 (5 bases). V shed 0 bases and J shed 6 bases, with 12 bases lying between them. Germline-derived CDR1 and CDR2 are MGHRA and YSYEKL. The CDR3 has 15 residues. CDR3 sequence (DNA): TGCGCCAGCAGCCAAGATGTCAGGGAGGCTCAGCCCCAGCATTTT. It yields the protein CASSQDVREAQPQHF.

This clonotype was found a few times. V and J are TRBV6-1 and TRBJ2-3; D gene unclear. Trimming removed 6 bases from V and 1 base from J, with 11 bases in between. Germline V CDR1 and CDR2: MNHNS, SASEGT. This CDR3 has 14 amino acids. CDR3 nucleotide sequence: TGTGCCAGCAGACTGATCCAGGGCACAGATACGCAGTATTTT. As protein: CASRLIQGTDTQYF.

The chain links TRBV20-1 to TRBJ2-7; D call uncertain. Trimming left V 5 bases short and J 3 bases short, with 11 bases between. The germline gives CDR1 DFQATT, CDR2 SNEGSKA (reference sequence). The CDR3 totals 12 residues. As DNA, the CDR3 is TGCAGTGCTCCCCCTATCCTCTACGAGCAGTACTTC. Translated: CSAPPILYEQYF.

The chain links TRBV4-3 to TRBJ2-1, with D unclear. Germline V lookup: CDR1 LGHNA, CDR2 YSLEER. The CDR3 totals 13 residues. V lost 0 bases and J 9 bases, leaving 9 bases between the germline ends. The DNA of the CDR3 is TGCGCCAGCAGCCAAGATGGGCCCTCTGAGCAGTTCTTC. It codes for CASSQDGPSEQFF.

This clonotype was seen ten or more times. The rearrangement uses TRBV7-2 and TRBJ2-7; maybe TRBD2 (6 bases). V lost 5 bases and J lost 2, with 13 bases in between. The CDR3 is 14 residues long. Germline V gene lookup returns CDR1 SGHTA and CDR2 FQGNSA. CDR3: CASSPGLLTYEQYV. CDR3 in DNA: TGTGCCAGCAGCCCGGGACTTCTTACCTACGAGCAGTACGTC.

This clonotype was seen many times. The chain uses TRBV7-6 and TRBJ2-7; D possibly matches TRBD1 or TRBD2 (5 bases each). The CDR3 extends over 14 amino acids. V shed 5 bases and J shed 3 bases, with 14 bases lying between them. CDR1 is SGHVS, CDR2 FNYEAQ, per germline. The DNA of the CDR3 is TGTGCCAGCAGCCCCGTCGGGGACGGCTACGAGCAGTACTTC. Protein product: CASSPVGDGYEQYF.

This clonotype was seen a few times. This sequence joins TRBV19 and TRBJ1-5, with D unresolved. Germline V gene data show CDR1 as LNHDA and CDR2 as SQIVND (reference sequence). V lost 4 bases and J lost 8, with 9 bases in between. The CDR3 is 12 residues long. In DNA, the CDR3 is TGTGCCAGTAGTACTGGGTGGGAGCCCCAGCATTTT. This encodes CASSTGWEPQHF.

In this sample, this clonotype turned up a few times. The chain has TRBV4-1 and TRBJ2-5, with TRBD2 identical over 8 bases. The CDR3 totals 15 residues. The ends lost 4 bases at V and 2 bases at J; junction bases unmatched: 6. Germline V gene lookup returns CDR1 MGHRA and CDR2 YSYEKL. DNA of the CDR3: TGCGCCAGCAGCCGTTCGGGGGGGAAACAAGAGACCCAGTACTTC. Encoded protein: CASSRSGGKQETQYF.

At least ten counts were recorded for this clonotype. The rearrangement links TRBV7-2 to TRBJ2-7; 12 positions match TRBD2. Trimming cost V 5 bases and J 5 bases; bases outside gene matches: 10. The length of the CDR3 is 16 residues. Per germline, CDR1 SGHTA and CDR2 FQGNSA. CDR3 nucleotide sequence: TGTGCCAGCAGCGCTAGCGGGGGGGCTCTGGGAAACGAGCAGTACGTC. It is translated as CASSASGGALGNEQYV.

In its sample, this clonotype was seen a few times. In DNA form, the CDR3 reads TGCGCCAGCAGCCAAGGGATGGGGGAGACCCAGTACTTC. Translated: CASSQGMGETQYF. The chain has TRBV4-3 and TRBJ2-5; D remains unclear. The CDR3 runs to 13 residues. Trimming pared 1 base from V and 5 bases from J, leaving 8 bases between. Germline lookup yields CDR1 LGHNA and CDR2 YSLEER.

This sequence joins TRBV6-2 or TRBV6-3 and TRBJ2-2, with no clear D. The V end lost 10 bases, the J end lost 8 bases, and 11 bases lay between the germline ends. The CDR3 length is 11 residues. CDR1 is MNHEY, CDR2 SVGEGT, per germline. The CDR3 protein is CATFSSGELFF. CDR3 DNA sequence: TGTGCCACCTTTTCAAGTGGGGAGCTGTTTTTT.